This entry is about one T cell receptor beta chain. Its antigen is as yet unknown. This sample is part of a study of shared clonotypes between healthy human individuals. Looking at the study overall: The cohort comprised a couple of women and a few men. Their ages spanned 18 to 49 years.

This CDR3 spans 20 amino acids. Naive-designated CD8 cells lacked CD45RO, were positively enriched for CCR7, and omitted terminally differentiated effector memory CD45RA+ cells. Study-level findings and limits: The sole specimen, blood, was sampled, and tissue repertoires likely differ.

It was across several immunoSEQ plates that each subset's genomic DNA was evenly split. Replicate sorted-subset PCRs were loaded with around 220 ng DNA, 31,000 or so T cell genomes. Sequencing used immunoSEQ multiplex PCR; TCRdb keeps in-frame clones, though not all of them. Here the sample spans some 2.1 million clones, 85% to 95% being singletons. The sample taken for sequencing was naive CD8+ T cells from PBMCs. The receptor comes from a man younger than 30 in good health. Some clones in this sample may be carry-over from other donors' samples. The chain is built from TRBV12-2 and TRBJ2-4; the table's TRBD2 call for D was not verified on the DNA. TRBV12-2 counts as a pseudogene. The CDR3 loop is CASRLPLGLAGGPDKNIQYF. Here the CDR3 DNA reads TGTGCAAGTCGCTTACCGTTGGGGCTAGCGGGAGGGCCGGACAAAAACATTCAGTACTTC.